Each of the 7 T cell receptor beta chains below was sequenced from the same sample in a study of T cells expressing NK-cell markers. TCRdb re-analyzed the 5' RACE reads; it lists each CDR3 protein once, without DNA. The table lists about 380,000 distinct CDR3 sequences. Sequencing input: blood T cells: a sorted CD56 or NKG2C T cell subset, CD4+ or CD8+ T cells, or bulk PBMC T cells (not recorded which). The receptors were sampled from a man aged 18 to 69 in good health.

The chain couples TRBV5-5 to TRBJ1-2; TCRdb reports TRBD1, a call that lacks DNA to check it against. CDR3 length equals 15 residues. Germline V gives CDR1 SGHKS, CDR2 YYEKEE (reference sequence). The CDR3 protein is CASSLFLQVDYGYTF.

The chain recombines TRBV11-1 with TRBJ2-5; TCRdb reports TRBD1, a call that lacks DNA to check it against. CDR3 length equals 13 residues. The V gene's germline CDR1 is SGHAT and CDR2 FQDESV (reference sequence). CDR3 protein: CASSSRLQETQYF.

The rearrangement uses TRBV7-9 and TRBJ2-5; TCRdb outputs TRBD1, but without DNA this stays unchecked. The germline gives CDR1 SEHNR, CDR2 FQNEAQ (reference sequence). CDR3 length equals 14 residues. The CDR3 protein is CASGNPGPKETQYF.

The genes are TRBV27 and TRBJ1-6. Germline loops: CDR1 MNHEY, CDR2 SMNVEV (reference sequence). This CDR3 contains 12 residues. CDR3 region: CASKSSSSPLHF.

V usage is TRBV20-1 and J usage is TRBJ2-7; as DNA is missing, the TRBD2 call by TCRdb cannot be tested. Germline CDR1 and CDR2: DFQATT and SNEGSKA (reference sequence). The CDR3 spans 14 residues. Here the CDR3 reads CSARAASRAYEQYF.

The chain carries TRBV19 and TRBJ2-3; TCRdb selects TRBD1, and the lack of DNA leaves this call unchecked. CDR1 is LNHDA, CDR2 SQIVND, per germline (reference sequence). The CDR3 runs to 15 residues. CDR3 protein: CASSDAGRRTDTQYF.

The CDR3 here is CASSPGLAIYEQYF. This chain links TRBV28 with TRBJ2-7; lacking DNA, the TRBD2 call made by TCRdb goes unchecked. CDR1 and CDR2 (germline): MDHEN, SYDVKM. This CDR3 spans 14 amino acids.